The entry below gives a single TCR beta chain sequence along with its context. Its specific antigen is unknown. No base quality values were provided; no much bigger clone lies one nucleotide off. TCRbeta CDR3 regions were amplified from genomic DNA by means of the immunoSEQ Assay, a bias-controlled multiplex PCR. Processing in the source paper ran as follows. The number of nucleated cells in each sample was estimated by amplification of reference gene primers within the assay. To quantify the absolute abundance of each unique TCRbeta CDR3 rearrangement, sequence reads were collapsed and filtered. For each sample, productive Simpson clonality was calculated as the square root of Simpson's diversity index across productive rearrangements. TCRdb obtained this table from immuneACCESS and retained in-frame rearrangements with V and J assigned. These tables miss some clones; where compared with another copy, unresolved V genes account for less than half of the shortfall, and the remainder is unexplained. V and J calls and clone size come straight from that table; D and trimming were deduced from the DNA. The sample contains roughly 150,000 clones, around 85% of them found a single time. Around 8% of the sample goes to the ten largest clones.

One collaborating source in Seattle enrolled patients while the patients were actively infected and followed the patients over time throughout the course of disease. Whole blood was collected in K2EDTA tubes by collaborating institutions according to the institutions' own protocols. Collaborator samples were shipped for TCRbeta analysis as frozen whole blood, isolated PBMCs, or DNA extracted from either sample type. The sample belongs to a study of blood T cell repertoires in COVID-19 (TCRdb year 2020). A note on the overall study: Samples from collaborators originated in the United States, Italy and Spain and spanned both the acute and convalescent phases of COVID-19. The material from the prospective study consisted of cDNA or gDNA derived from T cells, B-cell-depleted T cells, or PBMCs. Deeply sampled blood TCRbeta repertoires from subjects exposed to, actively infected with, or recovered from COVID-19 were included in the dataset. The repertoires were released in a freely available public database intended as a resource for research on the immune response to SARS-CoV-2. Samples came from the ongoing ImmuneRACE study (first 160 participants) plus 1,254 subjects from 6 global collaborators. A de-identified subject ID, COVID-19 status, age in years and sex were almost always included in the sample metadata. Where available, HLA class I and class II types were taken from metadata supplied by the sample provider and were not determined by assay-based typing.

Findings and caveats that apply to the study as a whole: The quantity of clinical and demographic metadata differed by source and by participant and was supplied without curation.

What was sequenced was peripheral blood. This sequence originates from a woman aged 80 or over with COVID-19, enrolled during active disease.

CDR3 reads: CATRGFDRYEKLFF. The base sequence is TGTGCCACCCGGGGATTTGACCGCTATGAAAAACTGTTTTTT. The sequence is built from TRBV2 and TRBJ1-4, with an unclear D gene assignment. Including the terminal cysteine and phenylalanine, the CDR3 comprises 14 residues. Just CDR3 DNA is preserved here, 42 bases in frame from base 1. CDR1 and CDR2, looked up from the germline V gene, are SNHLY and FYNNEI. Trimming removed 10 bases from V and 6 bases from J, leaving 18 bases between the germline ends.